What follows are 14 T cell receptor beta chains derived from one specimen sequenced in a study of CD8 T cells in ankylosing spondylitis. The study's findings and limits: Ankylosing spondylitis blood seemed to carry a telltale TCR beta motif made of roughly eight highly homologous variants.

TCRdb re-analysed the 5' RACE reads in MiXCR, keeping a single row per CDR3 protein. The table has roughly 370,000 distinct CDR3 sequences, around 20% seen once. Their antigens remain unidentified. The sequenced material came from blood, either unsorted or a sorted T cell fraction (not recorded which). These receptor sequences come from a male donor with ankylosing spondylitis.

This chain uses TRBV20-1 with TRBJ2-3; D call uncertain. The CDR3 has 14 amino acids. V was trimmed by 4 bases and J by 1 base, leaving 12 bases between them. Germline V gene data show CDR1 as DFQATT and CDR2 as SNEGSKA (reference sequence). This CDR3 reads CSAMAPTGTDTQYF. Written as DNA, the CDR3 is TGCAGTGCTATGGCCCCTACAGGCACAGATACGCAGTATTTT.

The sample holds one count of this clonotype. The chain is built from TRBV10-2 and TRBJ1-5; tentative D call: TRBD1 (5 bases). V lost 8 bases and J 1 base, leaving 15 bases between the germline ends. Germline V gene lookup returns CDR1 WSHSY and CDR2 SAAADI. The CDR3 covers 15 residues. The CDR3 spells CASANWGGSNQPQHF. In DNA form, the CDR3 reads TGCGCCAGCGCGAACTGGGGGGGGAGCAATCAGCCCCAGCATTTT.

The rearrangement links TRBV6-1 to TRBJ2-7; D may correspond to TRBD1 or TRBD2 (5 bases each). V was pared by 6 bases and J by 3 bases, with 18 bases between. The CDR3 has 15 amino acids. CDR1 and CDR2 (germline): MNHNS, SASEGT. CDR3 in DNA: TGTGCCAGCAGGGAGAGACGCCGTGGGGGCTACGAGCAGTACTTC. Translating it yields CASRERRRGGYEQYF.

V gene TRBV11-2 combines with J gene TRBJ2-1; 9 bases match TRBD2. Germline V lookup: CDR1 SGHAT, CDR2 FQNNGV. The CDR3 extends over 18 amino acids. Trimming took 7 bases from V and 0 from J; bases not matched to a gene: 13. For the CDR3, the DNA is TGTGCCAGCACCCCACCGGGGACTAGCTTTAGCTCCTACAATGAGCAGTTCTTC. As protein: CASTPPGTSFSSYNEQFF.

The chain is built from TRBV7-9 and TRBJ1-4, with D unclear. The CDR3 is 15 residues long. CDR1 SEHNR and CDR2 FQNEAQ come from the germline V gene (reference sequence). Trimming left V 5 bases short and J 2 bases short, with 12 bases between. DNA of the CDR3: TGTGCCAGCAGCCTTATCCCGGCGACTAATGAAAAACTGTTTTTT. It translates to CASSLIPATNEKLFF.

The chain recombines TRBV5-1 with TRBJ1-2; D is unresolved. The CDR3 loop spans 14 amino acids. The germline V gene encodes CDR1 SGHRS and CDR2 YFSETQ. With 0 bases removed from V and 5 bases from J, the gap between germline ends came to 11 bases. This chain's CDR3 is CASSLVLGSYGYTF. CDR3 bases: TGCGCCAGCAGCTTGGTGCTCGGCTCGTATGGCTACACCTTC.

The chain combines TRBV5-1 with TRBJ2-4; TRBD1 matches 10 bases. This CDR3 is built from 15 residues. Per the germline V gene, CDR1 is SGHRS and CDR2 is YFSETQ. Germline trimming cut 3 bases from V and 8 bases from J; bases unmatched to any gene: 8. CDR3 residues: CASSSAGQGFDIQYF. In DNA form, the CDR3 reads TGCGCCAGCAGCTCGGCGGGACAGGGGTTTGACATTCAGTACTTC.

CDR3 protein: CASSESGTPTADTQYF. The CDR3 region has the DNA TGCGCCAGCAGTGAGTCTGGGACCCCAACGGCAGATACGCAGTATTTT. The chain carries TRBV10-1 and TRBJ2-3; D assignment may be TRBD1 or TRBD2 (5 bases each). The V gene lost 0 bases and the J gene lost 4 bases, with 14 bases spanning the gap. CDR1 is WNHNN, CDR2 SYGVQD, per germline (reference sequence). There are 16 residues in the CDR3.

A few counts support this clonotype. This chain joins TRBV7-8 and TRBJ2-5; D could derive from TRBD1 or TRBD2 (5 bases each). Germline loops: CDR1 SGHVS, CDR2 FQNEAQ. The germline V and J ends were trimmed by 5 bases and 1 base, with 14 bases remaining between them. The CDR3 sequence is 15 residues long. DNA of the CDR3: TGTGCCAGCAGCCCGAGAGGGACGGTCCAAGAGACCCAGTACTTC. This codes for CASSPRGTVQETQYF. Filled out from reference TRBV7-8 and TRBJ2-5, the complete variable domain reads GAGVSQSPRYKVAKRGQDVALRCDPISGHVSLFWYQQALGQGPEFLTYFQNEAQLDKSGLPSDRFFAERPEGSVSTLKIQRTQQEDSAVYLCASSPRGTVQETQYFGPGTRLLVL.

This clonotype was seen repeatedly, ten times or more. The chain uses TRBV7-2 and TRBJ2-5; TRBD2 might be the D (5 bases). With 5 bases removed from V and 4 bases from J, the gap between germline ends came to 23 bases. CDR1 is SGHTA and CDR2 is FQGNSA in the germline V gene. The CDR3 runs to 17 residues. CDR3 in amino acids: CASSLNGPALGGETQYF. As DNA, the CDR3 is TGTGCCAGCAGCCTAAATGGTCCAGCGTTAGGAGGAGAGACCCAGTACTTC.

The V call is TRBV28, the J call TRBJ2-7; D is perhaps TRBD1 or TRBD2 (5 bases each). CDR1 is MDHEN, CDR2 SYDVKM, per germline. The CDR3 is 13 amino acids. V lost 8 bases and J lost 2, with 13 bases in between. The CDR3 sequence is CASLRGPAYEQYF. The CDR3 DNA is TGTGCCAGCCTTCGGGGACCTGCCTACGAGCAGTACTTC.

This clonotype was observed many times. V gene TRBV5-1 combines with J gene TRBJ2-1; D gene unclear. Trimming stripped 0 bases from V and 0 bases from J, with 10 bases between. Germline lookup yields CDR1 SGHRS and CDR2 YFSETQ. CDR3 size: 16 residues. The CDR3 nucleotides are TGCGCCAGCAGCTTGGACGTAGGCTTCTCCTACAATGAGCAGTTCTTC. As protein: CASSLDVGFSYNEQFF.

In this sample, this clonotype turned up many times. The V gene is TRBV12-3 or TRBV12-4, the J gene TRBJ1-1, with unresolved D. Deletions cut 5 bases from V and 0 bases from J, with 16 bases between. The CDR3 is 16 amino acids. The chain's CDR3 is CASSPPRYGLNTEAFF. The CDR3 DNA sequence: TGTGCCAGCAGTCCCCCCCGTTATGGGCTGAACACTGAAGCTTTCTTT.

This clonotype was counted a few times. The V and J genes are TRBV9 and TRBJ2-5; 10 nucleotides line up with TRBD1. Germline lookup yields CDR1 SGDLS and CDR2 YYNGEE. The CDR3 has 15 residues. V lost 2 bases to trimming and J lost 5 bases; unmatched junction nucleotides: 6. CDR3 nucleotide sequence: TGTGCCAGCAGCGTCTTCCAGGGACAGGGGGAGACCCAGTACTTC. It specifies CASSVFQGQGETQYF.